These 17 T cell receptor beta chains came from one sample sequenced in a study of beta chain features in type 1 diabetes (dated by TCRdb to the late 2010s). The library was generated by the immunoSEQ multiplex PCR assay. The entire isolated RNA was reverse transcribed using the High Capacity cDNA Reverse Transcription Kit, and thus expressed TCRB transcripts were sequenced. TCRdb re-hosts the immuneACCESS table, in-frame sequences only. Its copies lack some clones; in the studies checked, an unresolved V gene accounts for under half of them, and the cause for the rest is not known. The sample contains about 230,000 clones, roughly 9.6% of them found a single time. Clones ranked in the top ten supply 0.034% of the sample. Sequenced input: naive CD4+ T cells from blood. Interpreted using the paper, the cell subset or site label stands for: true naive CD4+ T cells. These receptors came from a woman between 18 and 29 years old in good health.

This chain links TRBV29-1 with TRBJ1-1; D perhaps matches TRBD1 (5 bases). This CDR3 comprises 12 residues. Germline CDR1 and CDR2: SQVTM and ANQGSEA. Deletions cut 5 bases from V and 1 base from J, with 8 bases between. In nucleotides, the CDR3 is TGCAGCGTTCCAGGACAGAACACTGAAGCTTTCTTT. It translates to CSVPGQNTEAFF.

CDR3 sequence: CATSRDPAGGTYNEQFF. CDR3 coding DNA: TGTGCCACCAGCAGAGATCCAGCGGGAGGGACGTACAATGAGCAGTTCTTC. The chain carries TRBV15 and TRBJ2-1; 10 positions match TRBD2. This CDR3 spans 17 amino acids. V lost 0 bases to trimming and J lost 4 bases; unmatched junction nucleotides: 6. The germline V gene encodes CDR1 LNHNV and CDR2 YYDKDF (reference sequence).

The chain recombines TRBV7-2 with TRBJ1-1, with 8 nucleotides matching TRBD1. From germline, CDR1 is SGHTA and CDR2 FQGNSA. V gave up 6 bases and J gave up 8 bases; unmatched junction bases: 11. The length of the CDR3 is 14 residues. The DNA for the CDR3 is TGTGCCAGCAGGGGGGGCGGACAGGGTCCCGAAGCTTTCTTT. It encodes CASRGGGQGPEAFF. The full variable domain, its missing parts supplied by reference TRBV7-2 and TRBJ1-1, is GAGVSQSPSNKVTEKGKDVELRCDPISGHTALYWYRQSLGQGLEFLIYFQGNSAPDKSGLPSDRFSAERTGGSVSTLTIQRTQQEDSAVYLCASRGGGQGPEAFFGQGTRLTVV.

This clone was seen more than once but under ten times. V gene TRBV13 combines with J gene TRBJ2-6; D gene ambiguous. CDR3 length: 14 residues. Trimming took 9 bases from V and 0 from J, leaving 9 bases between them. Germline CDR1 is PRHDT and CDR2 is FYEKMQ (reference sequence). The chain's CDR3 is CARKLTSGANVLTF. The CDR3 DNA sequence: TGTGCCAGAAAGCTTACCTCTGGGGCCAACGTCCTGACTTTC. The full variable domain, completed using reference TRBV13 and TRBJ2-6, is AAGVIQSPRHLIKEKRETATLKCYPIPRHDTVYWYQQGPGQDPQFLISFYEKMQSDKGSIPDRFSAQQFSDYHSELNMSSLELGDSALYFCARKLTSGANVLTFGAGSRLTVL.

The sample holds one count of this clone. The rearrangement uses TRBV27 and TRBJ2-7; maybe TRBD2 (6 bases). Trimming shortened V by 5 bases and J by 7 bases, and 9 bases separated the two germline ends. The V gene's germline CDR1 is MNHEY and CDR2 SMNVEV (reference sequence). This CDR3 comprises 11 residues. CDR3 nucleotides: TGTGCCAGCAGTCAGGAGGGAGAGCAGTACTTC. It is translated as CASSQEGEQYF.

In its sample, this clone was seen a few times. The chain has TRBV19 and TRBJ2-1; 8 positions match TRBD1. V was pared by 6 bases and J by 10 bases, with 26 bases of the junction left unmatched. CDR3 size: 19 residues. Germline CDR1 reads LNHDA; CDR2 reads SQIVND (reference sequence). The CDR3 bases are TGTGCCAGTAGAGACCGTGGACAGGGAAACTCCCGTTGGGCTCGCGAGCAGTTCTTC. It codes for CASRDRGQGNSRWAREQFF.

The CDR3 DNA is TGTGCCAGCAGCTCTGTCCCGCGCTCCTACGAGCAGTACTTC. Residues: CASSSVPRSYEQYF. The chain recombines TRBV5-6 with TRBJ2-7; D is unresolved. This CDR3 is built from 14 residues. From germline, CDR1 is SGHDT and CDR2 YYEEEE. V lost 3 bases to trimming and J lost 0 bases, with 10 bases between them.

This clone was picked up a small number of times. The V and J genes are TRBV6-1 and TRBJ2-4; 8 positions match TRBD1. V lost 4 bases and J lost 1; bases outside the gene matches: 9. Germline assignment: CDR1 MNHNS and CDR2 SASEGT. The CDR3 sequence is 17 residues long. The CDR3 loop is CASSADRVATAKNIQYF. In nucleotides, the CDR3 is TGTGCCAGCAGTGCGGACAGGGTGGCAACGGCCAAAAACATTCAGTACTTC.

V and J are TRBV5-6 and TRBJ2-5; TRBD1 matches at 10 bases. The CDR3 consists of 14 residues. V was pared by 4 bases and J by 5 bases, with 5 bases of the junction left unmatched. Germline lookup yields CDR1 SGHDT and CDR2 YYEEEE. The CDR3 loop reads CASSPTGQGETQYF. In nucleotides, the CDR3 is TGTGCCAGCAGCCCCACGGGACAGGGGGAGACCCAGTACTTC.

This clone occurred many times. The chain has TRBV19 and TRBJ2-5; TRBD1 aligns across 8 bases. The CDR3 totals 13 residues. The V gene's germline CDR1 is LNHDA and CDR2 SQIVND (reference sequence). V lost 7 bases and J lost 5; bases outside the gene matches: 6. CDR3 amino acids: CASTQGATETQYF. The CDR3 bases are TGTGCCAGTACCCAGGGGGCGACGGAGACCCAGTACTTC.

V usage is TRBV9 and J usage is TRBJ2-7; the D gene is possibly TRBD2 (6 bases). CDR1 and CDR2 from the germline V gene are SGDLS and YYNGEE. The CDR3 loop spans 15 amino acids. V lost 4 bases and J 6 bases, leaving 20 bases between the germline ends. CDR3 sequence reads: CASSPTHGRDREQYF. CDR3 sequence (DNA): TGTGCCAGCAGCCCCACACACGGGCGGGACCGCGAGCAGTACTTC. The complete variable domain, with remaining parts taken from reference TRBV9 and TRBJ2-7, reads DSGVTQTPKHLITATGQRVTLRCSPRSGDLSVYWYQQSLDQGLQFLIQYYNGEERAKGNILERFSAQQFPDLHSELNLSSLELGDSALYFCASSPTHGRDREQYFGPGTRLTVT.

This clone has more than one count but fewer than ten. This chain links TRBV5-4 with TRBJ1-2, with D perhaps TRBD1 (5 bases). The V end was cut by 0 bases, the J end by 7 bases, with 22 bases between. This CDR3 comprises 17 residues. Per the germline V gene, CDR1 is SGHNT and CDR2 is YYREEE (reference sequence). Here the CDR3 reads CASSLAEAGWTSTGYTF. CDR3 coding DNA: TGTGCCAGCAGCTTGGCCGAGGCAGGGTGGACCTCCACTGGCTACACCTTC. The whole variable domain, filled in from reference TRBV5-4 and TRBJ1-2, reads ETGVTQSPTHLIKTRGQQVTLRCSSQSGHNTVSWYQQALGQGPQFIFQYYREEENGRGNFPPRFSGLQFPNYSSELNVNALELDDSALYLCASSLAEAGWTSTGYTFGSGTRLTVV.

CDR3 nucleotide sequence: TGTGCCAGCAGGTCAGCGGGAGGGCCCCAAGAGACCCAGTACTTC. Protein sequence: CASRSAGGPQETQYF. The chain is built from TRBV2 and TRBJ2-5; 10 bases are shared with TRBD2. The CDR3 is 15 residues long. V lost 6 bases and J lost 1; bases outside the gene matches: 5. Germline CDR1 is SNHLY and CDR2 is FYNNEI.

This sequence joins TRBV5-5 and TRBJ1-4; TRBD1 agrees at 7 bases. This CDR3 is built from 16 residues. CDR1 is SGHKS and CDR2 is YYEKEE in the germline V gene (reference sequence). V shed 1 base, J shed 8 bases, and the junction held 11 bases outside the gene matches. CDR3 DNA sequence: TGTGCCAGCAGCTTGTACCCTGACAGGGCGAACGAAAAACTGTTTTTT. Translation gives CASSLYPDRANEKLFF.

This clone was recorded many times. This chain joins TRBV7-2 and TRBJ2-1; no firm D call. The V and J ends lost 5 bases and 10 bases respectively, with 12 bases between them. This CDR3 has 12 residues. Germline V gene sequence: CDR1 SGHTA, CDR2 FQGNSA. CDR3 coding DNA: TGTGCCAGCAGCCGCCCAGGTGGGGAGCAGTTCTTC. It specifies CASSRPGGEQFF.

The chain's CDR3 is CASSDKAIEQFF. CDR3 DNA sequence: TGTGCCAGCAGTGATAAAGCCATTGAGCAGTTCTTC. The chain has TRBV2 and TRBJ2-1, with D unresolved. V was trimmed by 3 bases and J by 9 bases, leaving 9 bases between them. Germline CDR1 reads SNHLY; CDR2 reads FYNNEI. The CDR3 runs 12 residues.

The genes are TRBV6-5 and TRBJ1-2; 11 bases match TRBD1. The length of the CDR3 is 16 residues. The germline V gene has CDR1 MNHEY and CDR2 SVGAGI. J was trimmed by 4 bases and V by 4 bases; bases with no gene match: 8. CDR3 sequence: CASSSGQGAYSYGYTF. CDR3 DNA: TGTGCCAGCAGTTCCGGACAGGGGGCTTACAGCTATGGCTACACCTTC.